The T cell receptor beta chain described here comes from a study of T cells in Graves' hyperthyroidism and ophthalmopathy. TCR beta CDR3 region amplification was performed from RNA transcripts. Initially, a first-round RT-PCR of the TCR CDR3 employed the HTBI primer set. TCRdb re-derived calls from the multiplex PCR reads in MiXCR, one entry per CDR3 protein. The profile covers under 300,000 distinct CDR3 sequences, with 25% to 30% appearing a single time and approximately 30% taken by the ten largest. The CDR3 spans 16 residues. CDR1 and CDR2 from the germline V gene are DFQATT and SNEGSKA (reference sequence). Trimming took 0 bases from V and 4 from J, leaving 18 bases between them. The table lists this clonotype with many counts. Its target is not known. Patients aged 18 to 65 had newly diagnosed hyperthyroidism lasting under 2 months. General study points: Blood samples included most of the expanded thyroid clonotypes exceeding 0.001.

This sequence joins TRBV20-1 and TRBJ1-2; no firm D call. Sequences were obtained from blood. This TCR was sampled from a man aged 35-49 years with Graves' hyperthyroidism that later progressed to Graves' ophthalmopathy. In nucleotides, the CDR3 is TGCAGTGCTAGAGATAACAGACGAGGAACTGTCTATGGCTACACCTTC. It encodes CSARDNRRGTVYGYTF.